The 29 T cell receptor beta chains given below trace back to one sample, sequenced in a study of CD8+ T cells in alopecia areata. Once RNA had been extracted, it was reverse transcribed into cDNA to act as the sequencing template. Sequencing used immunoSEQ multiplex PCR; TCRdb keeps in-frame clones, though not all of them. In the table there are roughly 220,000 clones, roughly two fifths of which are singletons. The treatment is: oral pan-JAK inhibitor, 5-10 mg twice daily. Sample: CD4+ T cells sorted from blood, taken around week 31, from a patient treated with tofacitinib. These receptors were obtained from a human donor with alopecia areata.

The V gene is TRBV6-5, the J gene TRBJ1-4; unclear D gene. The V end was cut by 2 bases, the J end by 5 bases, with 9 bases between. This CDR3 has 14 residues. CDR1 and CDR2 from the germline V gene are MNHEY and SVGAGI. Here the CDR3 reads CASSYDGRNEKLFF. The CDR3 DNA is TGTGCCAGCAGTTACGACGGACGGAATGAAAAACTGTTTTTT.

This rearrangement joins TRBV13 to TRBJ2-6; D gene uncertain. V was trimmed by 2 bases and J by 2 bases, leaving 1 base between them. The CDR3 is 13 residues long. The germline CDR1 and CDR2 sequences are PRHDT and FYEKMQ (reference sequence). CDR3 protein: CASSLTGANVLTF. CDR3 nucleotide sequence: TGTGCCAGCAGCTTAACTGGGGCCAACGTCCTGACTTTC.

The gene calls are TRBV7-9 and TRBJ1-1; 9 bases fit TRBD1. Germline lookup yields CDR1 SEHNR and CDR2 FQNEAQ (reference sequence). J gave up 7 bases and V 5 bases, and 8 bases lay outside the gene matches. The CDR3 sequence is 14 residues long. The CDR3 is CASSGTGRTVEAFF. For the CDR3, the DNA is TGTGCCAGCAGCGGGACAGGGAGAACGGTTGAAGCTTTCTTT. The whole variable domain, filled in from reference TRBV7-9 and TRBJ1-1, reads DTGVSQNPRHKITKRGQNVTFRCDPISEHNRLYWYRQTLGQGPEFLTYFQNEAQLEKSRLLSDRFSAERPKGSFSTLEIQRTEQGDSAMYLCASSGTGRTVEAFFGQGTRLTVV.

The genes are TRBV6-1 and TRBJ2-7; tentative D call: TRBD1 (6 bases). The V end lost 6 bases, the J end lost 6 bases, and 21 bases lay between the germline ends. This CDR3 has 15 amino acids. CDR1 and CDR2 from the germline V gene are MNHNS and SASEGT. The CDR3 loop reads CASSSPDRFGPEQYF. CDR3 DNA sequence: TGTGCCAGCAGCTCACCCGACAGGTTTGGTCCCGAGCAGTACTTC.

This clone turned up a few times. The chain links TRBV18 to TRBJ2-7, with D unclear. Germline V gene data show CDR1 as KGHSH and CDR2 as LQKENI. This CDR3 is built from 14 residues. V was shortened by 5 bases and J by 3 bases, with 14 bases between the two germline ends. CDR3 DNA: TGTGCCAGCTCAGGAGAATCAGGCCACTACGAGCAGTACTTC. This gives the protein CASSGESGHYEQYF.

In DNA, the CDR3 is TGTGCCAGCAGCCAGGAAGCCGGGGTTTTACAGTATTTT. The encoded protein is CASSQEAGVLQYF. V usage is TRBV11-2 and J usage is TRBJ2-3, with D possibly being TRBD2 (5 bases). The germline CDR1 and CDR2 sequences are SGHAT and FQNNGV. The CDR3 runs 13 residues. V gave up 5 bases and J gave up 12 bases, with 18 bases separating them.

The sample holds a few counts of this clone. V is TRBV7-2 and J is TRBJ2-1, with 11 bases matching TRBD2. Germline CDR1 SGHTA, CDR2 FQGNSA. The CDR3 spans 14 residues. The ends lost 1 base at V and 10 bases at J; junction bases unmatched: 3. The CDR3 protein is CASSLGSSGGEQFF. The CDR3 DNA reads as TGTGCCAGCAGCTTAGGTTCTAGCGGGGGGGAGCAGTTCTTC.

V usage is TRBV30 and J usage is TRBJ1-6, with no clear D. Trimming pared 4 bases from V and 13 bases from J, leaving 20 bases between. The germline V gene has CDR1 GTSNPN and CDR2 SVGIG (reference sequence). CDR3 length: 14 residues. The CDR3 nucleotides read TGTGCCTGGATGGACGGAGTACATCTGCCTCCCCTCCACTTT. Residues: CAWMDGVHLPPLHF.

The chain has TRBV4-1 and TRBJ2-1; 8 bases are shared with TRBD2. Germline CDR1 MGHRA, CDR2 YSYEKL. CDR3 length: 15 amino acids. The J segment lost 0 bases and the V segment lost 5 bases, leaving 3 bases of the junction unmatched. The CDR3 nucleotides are TGCGCCAGCAGCAACGGGGGGGCCTCCTACAATGAGCAGTTCTTC. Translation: CASSNGGASYNEQFF.

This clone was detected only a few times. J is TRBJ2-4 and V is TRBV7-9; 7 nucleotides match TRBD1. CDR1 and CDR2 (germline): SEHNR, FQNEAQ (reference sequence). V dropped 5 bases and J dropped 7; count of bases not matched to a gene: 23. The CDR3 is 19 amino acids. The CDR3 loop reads CASSRPLQGSGEGANIQYF. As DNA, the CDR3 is TGTGCCAGCAGCCGCCCTTTACAGGGGTCCGGTGAAGGAGCCAACATTCAGTACTTC.

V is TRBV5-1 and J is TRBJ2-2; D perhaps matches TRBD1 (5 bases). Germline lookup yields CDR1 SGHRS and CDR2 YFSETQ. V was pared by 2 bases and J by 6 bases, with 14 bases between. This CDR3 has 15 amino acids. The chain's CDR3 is CASSLGQLGPGELFF. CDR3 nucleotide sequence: TGCGCCAGCAGCTTAGGACAACTGGGGCCCGGGGAGCTGTTTTTT. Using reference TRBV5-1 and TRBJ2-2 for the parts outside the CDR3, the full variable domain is KAGVTQTPRYLIKTRGQQVTLSCSPISGHRSVSWYQQTPGQGLQFLFEYFSETQRNKGNFPGRFSGRQFSNSRSEMNVSTLELGDSALYLCASSLGQLGPGELFFGEGSRLTVL.

CDR3 DNA: TGCGCCAGCAGCAACCTCAGGGTTGAGCGGACTGAAGCTTTCTTT. Translating gives CASSNLRVERTEAFF. The chain has TRBV5-1 and TRBJ1-1; weak D call: TRBD1 (5 bases). V was clipped by 4 bases and J by 5 bases, with 18 bases between them. The CDR3 contains 15 residues. The germline V gene has CDR1 SGHRS and CDR2 YFSETQ.

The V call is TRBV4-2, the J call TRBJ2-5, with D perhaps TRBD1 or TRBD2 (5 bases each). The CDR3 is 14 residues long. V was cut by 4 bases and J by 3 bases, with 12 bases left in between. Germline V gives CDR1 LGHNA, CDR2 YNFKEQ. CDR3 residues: CASSRGEVEETQYF. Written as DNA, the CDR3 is TGTGCCAGCAGCCGAGGGGAAGTGGAAGAGACCCAGTACTTC.

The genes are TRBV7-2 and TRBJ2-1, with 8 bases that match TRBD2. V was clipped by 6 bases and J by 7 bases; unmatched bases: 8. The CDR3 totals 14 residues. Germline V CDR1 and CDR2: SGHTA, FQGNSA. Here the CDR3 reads CASSLAIAGNEQFF. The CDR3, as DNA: TGTGCCAGCAGTCTAGCGATAGCGGGGAATGAGCAGTTCTTC.

The CDR3 protein is CAWRARGELFF. In DNA form, the CDR3 reads TGTGCCTGGAGAGCCCGGGGGGAGCTGTTTTTT. This chain joins TRBV30 and TRBJ2-2; D gene unclear. CDR1 GTSNPN and CDR2 SVGIG come from the germline V gene (reference sequence). V was trimmed by 3 bases and J by 8 bases, leaving 7 bases between them. The CDR3 runs to 11 residues.

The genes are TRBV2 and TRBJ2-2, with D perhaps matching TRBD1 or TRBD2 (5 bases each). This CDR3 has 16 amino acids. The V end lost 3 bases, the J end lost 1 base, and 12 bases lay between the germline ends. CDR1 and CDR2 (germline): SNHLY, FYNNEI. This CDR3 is CASSDPGRRNTGELFF. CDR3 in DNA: TGTGCCAGCAGTGACCCGGGACGAAGGAACACCGGGGAGCTGTTTTTT.

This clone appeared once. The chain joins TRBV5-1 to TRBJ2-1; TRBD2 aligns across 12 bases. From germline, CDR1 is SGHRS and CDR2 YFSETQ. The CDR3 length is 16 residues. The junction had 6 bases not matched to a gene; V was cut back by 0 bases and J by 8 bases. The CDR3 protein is CASSLALTSGSHEQFF. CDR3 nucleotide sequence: TGCGCCAGCAGCTTGGCCCTGACTAGCGGGAGTCATGAGCAGTTCTTC.

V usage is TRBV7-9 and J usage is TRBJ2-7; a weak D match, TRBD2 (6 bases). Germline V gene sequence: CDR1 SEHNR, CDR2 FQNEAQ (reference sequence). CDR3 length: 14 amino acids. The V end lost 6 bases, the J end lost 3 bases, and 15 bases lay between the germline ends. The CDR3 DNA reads TGTGCCAGCAGACCGTTTATGGGGGGCTACGAGCAGTACTTC. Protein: CASRPFMGGYEQYF.

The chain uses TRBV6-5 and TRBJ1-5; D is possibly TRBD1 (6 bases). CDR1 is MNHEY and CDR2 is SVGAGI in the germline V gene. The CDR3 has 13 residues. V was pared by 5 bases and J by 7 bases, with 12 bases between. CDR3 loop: CASSPQGLQPQHF. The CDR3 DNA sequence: TGTGCCAGCAGTCCCCAGGGGTTGCAGCCCCAGCATTTT.

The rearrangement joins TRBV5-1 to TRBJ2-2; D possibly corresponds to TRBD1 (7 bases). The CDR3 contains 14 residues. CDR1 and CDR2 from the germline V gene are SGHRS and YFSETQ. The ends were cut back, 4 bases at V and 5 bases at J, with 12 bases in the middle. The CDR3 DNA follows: TGCGCCAGCAGCGGCGGGACAGCTACCGGGGAGCTGTTTTTT. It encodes CASSGGTATGELFF.

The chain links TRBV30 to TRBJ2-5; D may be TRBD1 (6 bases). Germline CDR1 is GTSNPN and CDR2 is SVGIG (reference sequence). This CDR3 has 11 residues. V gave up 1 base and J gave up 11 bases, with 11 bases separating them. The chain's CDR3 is CAWSAGGQQYF. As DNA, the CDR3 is TGTGCCTGGAGTGCTGGGGGCCAGCAGTACTTC.

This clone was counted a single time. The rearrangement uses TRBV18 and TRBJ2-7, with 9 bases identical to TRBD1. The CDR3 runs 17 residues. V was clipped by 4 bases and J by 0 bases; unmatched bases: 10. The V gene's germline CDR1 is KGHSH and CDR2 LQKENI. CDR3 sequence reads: CASSRGIGTGSSYEQYF. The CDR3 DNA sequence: TGTGCCAGCTCACGGGGGATTGGGACAGGGAGCTCCTACGAGCAGTACTTC.

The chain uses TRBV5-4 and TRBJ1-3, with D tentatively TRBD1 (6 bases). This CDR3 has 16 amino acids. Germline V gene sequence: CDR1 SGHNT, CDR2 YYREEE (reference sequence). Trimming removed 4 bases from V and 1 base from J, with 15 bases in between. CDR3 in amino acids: CASSDRSVGSGNTIYF. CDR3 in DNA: TGTGCCAGCAGCGACAGGTCCGTTGGGTCTGGAAACACCATATATTTT.

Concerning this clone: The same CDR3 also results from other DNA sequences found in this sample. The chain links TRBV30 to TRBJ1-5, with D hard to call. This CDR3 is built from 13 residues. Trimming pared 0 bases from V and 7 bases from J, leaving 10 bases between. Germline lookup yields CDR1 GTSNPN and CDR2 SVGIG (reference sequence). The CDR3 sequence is CAWSVRAGQPQHF. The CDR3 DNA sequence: TGTGCCTGGAGTGTACGGGCGGGGCAGCCCCAGCATTTT.

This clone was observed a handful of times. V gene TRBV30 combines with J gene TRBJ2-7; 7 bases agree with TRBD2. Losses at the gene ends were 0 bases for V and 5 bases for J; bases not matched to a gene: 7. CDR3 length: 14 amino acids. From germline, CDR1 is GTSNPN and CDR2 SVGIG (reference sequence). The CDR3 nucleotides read TGTGCCTGGAGTGTGGGCGGGAGTGAGAACGAGCAGTACTTC. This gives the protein CAWSVGGSENEQYF.

Here the CDR3 DNA reads TGTGCCAGCAAGGGGGTTATTCCCACAGATACGCAGTATTTT. Protein sequence: CASKGVIPTDTQYF. This chain joins TRBV2 and TRBJ2-3, with D perhaps TRBD1 (6 bases). V lost 7 bases and J 2 bases, leaving 13 bases between the germline ends. The germline V gene has CDR1 SNHLY and CDR2 FYNNEI. The CDR3 is 14 residues long.

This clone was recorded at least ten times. The CDR3, as DNA: TGCAGCGTCACGACAGGGTCGGGAGCTGAAGCTTTCTTT. Its translation is CSVTTGSGAEAFF. The chain couples TRBV29-1 to TRBJ1-1; 7 bases are shared with TRBD1. V lost 6 bases to trimming and J lost 6 bases; unmatched junction nucleotides: 10. The V gene's germline CDR1 is SQVTM and CDR2 ANQGSEA. This CDR3 contains 13 residues.

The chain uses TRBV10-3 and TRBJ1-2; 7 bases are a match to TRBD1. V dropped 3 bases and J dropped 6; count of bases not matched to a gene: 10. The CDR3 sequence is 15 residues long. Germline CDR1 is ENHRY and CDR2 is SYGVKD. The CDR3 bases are TGTGCCATCAGTGAAACCCCCGAGGGGGCAAATGGCTACACCTTC. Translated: CAISETPEGANGYTF.

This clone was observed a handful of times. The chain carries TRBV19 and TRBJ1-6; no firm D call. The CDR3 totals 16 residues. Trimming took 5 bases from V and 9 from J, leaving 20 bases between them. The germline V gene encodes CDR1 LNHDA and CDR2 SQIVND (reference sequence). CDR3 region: CASSAETNLVGSPLHF. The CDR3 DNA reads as TGTGCCAGTAGTGCCGAGACCAACCTGGTGGGTTCACCCCTCCACTTT.